This is a list of T cell receptor beta chains from one sample in a study of identical twins. Via MiXCR, TCRdb re-called the 5' RACE reads, giving one row per CDR3 protein. The table includes 1.5 million to 2 million distinct CDR3 sequences, about 32% detected once. The sample consisted of cord blood. These receptors came from a newborn girl in good health. The CDR3 runs from the conserved cysteine through the conserved F or W. The D gene is left open where the match is weak. Not all rows give a size; the values are once, few, many and, for expanded clones, a class.

TRBJ2-1	TRBV6-5	NA	NA	TGTGCCAGCAGTTACAATCAGAATGAGCAGTTCTTC	CASSYNQNEQFF
TRBJ1-6	TRBV4-2	NA	TRBD1	TGTGCCAGCAGCCAAGAAGTGTCTTTGAGACAGGGAAATTCACCCCTCCACTTT	CASSQEVSLRQGNSPLHF
TRBJ2-7	TRBV20-1	NA	TRBD1	TGCAGTGCTGGAGGACAGGGGTTTGTCGATGAGCAGTACTTC	CSAGGQGFVDEQYF
TRBJ2-4	TRBV2	NA	NA	TGTGCCAGTCTATCGATACTAGCCAAAAACATTCAGTACTTC	CASLSILAKNIQYF
TRBJ1-1	TRBV5-1	NA	NA	TGCGCCAGCAGCTTGGAGACACGTGCCGTTGAAGCTTTCTTT	CASSLETRAVEAFF
TRBJ2-3	TRBV25-1	NA	NA	TGTGCCAGCGGGCGAGGGCAGGGGATTACAGATACGCAGTATTTT	CASGRGQGITDTQYF
TRBJ1-2	TRBV9	NA	TRBD1	TGTGCCAGCAGCGTAGTTGGGACAGGGGTTGGCTACACCTTC	CASSVVGTGVGYTF
TRBJ2-3	TRBV30	NA	TRBD1	TGTGCCTGGGGGACAGGGAGCACAGATACGCAGTATTTT	CAWGTGSTDTQYF
TRBJ2-1	TRBV12-3/TRBV12-4	few	NA	TGTGCCAGCAGTTTCTTGGTATACAATGAGCAGTTCTTC	CASSFLVYNEQFF
TRBJ2-1	TRBV4-1	NA	TRBD2	TGCGCCAGCAGCCAAGCTCGAGCGGGGGTTCCCTACAATGAGCAGTTCTTC	CASSQARAGVPYNEQFF
TRBJ2-7	TRBV28	few	TRBD1	TGTGCCAGCACCCAAGGAGGGACAGGGGGATACGAGCAGTACTTC	CASTQGGTGGYEQYF
TRBJ2-3	TRBV7-9	many	TRBD1	TGTGCCAGCAGAAGGACAGGGCGCACAGATACGCAGTATTTT	CASRRTGRTDTQYF
TRBJ2-3	TRBV9	NA	TRBD2	TGTGCCAGCAGCGTAGGACTAGCGGGGGCCTCTAGCACAGATACGCAGTATTTT	CASSVGLAGASSTDTQYF
TRBJ2-3	TRBV7-9	few	TRBD2	TGTGCCAGCAGCTCTACCGGGACTAGCGGGAACACAGATACGCAGTATTTT	CASSSTGTSGNTDTQYF
TRBJ2-7	TRBV20-1	few	TRBD1	TGCAGTGCTAGAGATCGGGCAGGGGGTTGGTACGAGCAGTACTTC	CSARDRAGGWYEQYF
TRBJ2-7	TRBV5-1	few	NA	TGCGCCAGCAGCTTGGAGGTCGCCAGGGACTCTAGATCCTACGAGCAGTACTTC	CASSLEVARDSRSYEQYF
TRBJ1-2	TRBV29-1	NA	NA	TGCAGCGTTGTCGGGGACTATGGGGGCCACACCTTC	CSVVGDYGGHTF
TRBJ2-2	TRBV2	few	TRBD2	TGTGCCAGCAGTGACTTAGCGGGCAACACCGGGGAGCTGTTTTTT	CASSDLAGNTGELFF
TRBJ1-2	TRBV5-4	NA	TRBD1	TGTGCCAGCAGCTACGACAGGGGGGTAACTATTGGCTACACCTTC	CASSYDRGVTIGYTF
TRBJ2-7	TRBV28	NA	NA	TGTGCCAGCAGTTGGACAGTGGCCTACGAGCAGTACTTC	CASSWTVAYEQYF
TRBJ2-3	TRBV10-2	many	TRBD2	TGCGCCAGCACAAGCGGGGGATACACAGATACGCAGTATTTT	CASTSGGYTDTQYF
TRBJ2-1	TRBV20-1	few	TRBD1	TGCAGTGCTAGAGATCTCAGGGGGAATGAGCAGTTCTTC	CSARDLRGNEQFF
TRBJ2-7	TRBV6-1	few	NA	TGTGCCAGCAGTGCGCTAGCGTTCTACGAGCAGTACTTC	CASSALAFYEQYF
TRBJ2-7	TRBV5-1	NA	NA	TGCGCCAGCAGCTTGAATGCCGGCGTAGGGGCGACCAAGTACTTC	CASSLNAGVGATKYF
TRBJ2-3	TRBV9	few	TRBD2	TGTGCCAGCAGCGTAGGGGTAGCGGGCTCCACAGATACGCAGTATTTT	CASSVGVAGSTDTQYF
TRBJ2-1	TRBV6-6	few	NA	TGTGCCAGCAAGTCTGCGACCTACAATGAGCAGTTCTTC	CASKSATYNEQFF
TRBJ2-1	TRBV3-1	NA	TRBD2	TGTGCCAGCAGACGACTAGGTGGGAGGGCCTATGAGCAGTTCTTC	CASRRLGGRAYEQFF